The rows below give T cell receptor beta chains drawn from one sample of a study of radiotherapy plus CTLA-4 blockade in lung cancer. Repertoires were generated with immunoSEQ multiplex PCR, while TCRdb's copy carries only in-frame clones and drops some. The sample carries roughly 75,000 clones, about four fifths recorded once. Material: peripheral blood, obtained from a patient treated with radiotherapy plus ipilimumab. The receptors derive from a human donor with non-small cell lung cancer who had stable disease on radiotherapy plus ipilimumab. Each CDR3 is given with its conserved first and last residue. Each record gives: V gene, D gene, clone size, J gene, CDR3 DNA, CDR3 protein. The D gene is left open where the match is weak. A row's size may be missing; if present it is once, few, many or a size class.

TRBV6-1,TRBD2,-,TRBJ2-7,TGTGCCAGCAGTGAAGCGCGTCTAGCGGGAGTTAACGAGCAGTACTTC,CASSEARLAGVNEQYF
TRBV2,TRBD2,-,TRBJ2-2,TGTGCCAGCAAGAAACTAGCGGGAGCGCAGAACACCGGGGAGCTGTTTTTT,CASKKLAGAQNTGELFF
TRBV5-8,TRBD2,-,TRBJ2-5,TGTGCCAGCAGCTTGGGGGGACTAGCAACAGAGACCCAGTACTTC,CASSLGGLATETQYF
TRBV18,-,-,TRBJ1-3,TGTGCCAGCTCACCGGGCAGGGGATCTGGAAACACCATATATTTT,CASSPGRGSGNTIYF
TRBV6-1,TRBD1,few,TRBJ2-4,TGTGCCAGCAGTTTTACCGGGACAGGGAGGGAGGTTCAGTACTTC,CASSFTGTGREVQYF
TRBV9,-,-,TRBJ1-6,TGTGCCAGCAGCGTAGGGGGTCTCCCTTCTAATTCACCCCTCCACTTT,CASSVGGLPSNSPLHF
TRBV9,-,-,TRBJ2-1,TGTGCCAGCAGCGACGGGACGGACAATGAGCAGTTCTTC,CASSDGTDNEQFF
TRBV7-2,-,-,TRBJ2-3,TGTGCCAGCAGCTCCACCACAGATACGCAGTATTTT,CASSSTTDTQYF
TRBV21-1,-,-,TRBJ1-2,TGTGCCAGCAGCAAAGATACAGGGGTGGCGGAGGGCTACACCTTC,CASSKDTGVAEGYTF
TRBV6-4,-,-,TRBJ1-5,TGTGCCAGCAGTGAAGACGGGGGGGCTCAGCCCCAGCATTTT,CASSEDGGAQPQHF